Presented here are 10 T cell receptor beta chains from one specimen sequenced in a study of blood T cell repertoires in COVID-19 (TCRdb year 2020). To prepare the library, the immunoSEQ multiplex PCR assay was applied. Imported from immuneACCESS, the table was reduced by TCRdb to in-frame sequences with V and J called. These copies leave out some clones; in studies compared against another copy, an unresolved V gene accounts for under half, and the cause of the remainder is not known. The sample has around 80,000 clones on record, approximately 80% of them singletons. The biggest ten clones account for about 12% of the sample. The specimen sequenced was peripheral blood. The receptor set was obtained from an elderly man with acute or convalescent COVID-19.

In its sample, this clone was seen once. The CDR3, as DNA: TGTGCTAGTGGTTTGGTAGTCGGGACAAGCAATCAGCCCCAGCATTTT. This translates into CASGLVVGTSNQPQHF. The chain employs TRBV12-5 and TRBJ1-5; TRBD1 is a possible D gene (6 bases). The CDR3 has 16 amino acids. V was trimmed by 0 bases and J by 1 base, leaving 10 bases between them. Germline CDR1 and CDR2: LGHNT and FRNRAP.

V is TRBV4-1 and J is TRBJ2-3; perhaps TRBD2 as D (6 bases). The CDR3 runs 14 residues. CDR1 is MGHRA and CDR2 is YSYEKL in the germline V gene. The ends were cut back, 5 bases at V and 0 bases at J, with 9 bases in the middle. CDR3 protein: CASSGAGSTDTQYF. As DNA, the CDR3 is TGCGCCAGCAGCGGCGCGGGGAGCACAGATACGCAGTATTTT.

V usage is TRBV5-6 and J usage is TRBJ2-3; D possibly corresponds to TRBD1 (6 bases). V lost 0 bases, J lost 2 bases, and 16 bases lay in between. The CDR3 spans 17 residues. CDR1 is SGHDT, CDR2 YYEEEE, per germline. The CDR3 nucleotides read TGTGCCAGCAGCTTGGAGCTTAGAGGGGGAGCCACAGATACGCAGTATTTT. Encoded protein: CASSLELRGGATDTQYF.

This chain joins TRBV6-5 and TRBJ2-5; 10 bases match TRBD2. Germline CDR1 is MNHEY and CDR2 is SVGAGI. The CDR3 runs to 15 residues. Losses at the gene ends were 2 bases for V and 4 bases for J; bases not matched to a gene: 4. The CDR3 nucleotides read TGTGCCAGCAGTTACGAAGCGGGGGGGCCAGAGACCCAGTACTTC. Translated: CASSYEAGGPETQYF.

The chain recombines TRBV11-2 with TRBJ2-7; D unclear. The V gene's germline CDR1 is SGHAT and CDR2 FQNNGV. The CDR3 length is 13 residues. The V and J ends lost 0 bases and 3 bases respectively, with 6 bases between them. The CDR3 spells CASSLDADYEQYF. The CDR3 nucleotides read TGTGCCAGCAGCTTAGACGCAGACTACGAGCAGTACTTC.

V usage is TRBV5-1 and J usage is TRBJ2-7; 12 bases align to TRBD2. There are 16 residues in the CDR3. V shed 2 bases and J 0 bases; nucleotides not matched to a gene: 3. Germline values: CDR1 SGHRS, CDR2 YFSETQ. CDR3 DNA: TGCGCCAGCAGCTTAACTAGCGGGGGGAGCTCCTACGAGCAGTACTTC. Residues: CASSLTSGGSSYEQYF. The full variable domain, in which reference TRBV5-1 and TRBJ2-7 provide the parts outside the CDR3, is KAGVTQTPRYLIKTRGQQVTLSCSPISGHRSVSWYQQTPGQGLQFLFEYFSETQRNKGNFPGRFSGRQFSNSRSEMNVSTLELGDSALYLCASSLTSGGSSYEQYFGPGTRLTVT.

This chain links TRBV29-1 with TRBJ2-7; 11 bases align to TRBD1. V trimming: 6 bases; J trimming: 3 bases; junction bases outside the gene matches: 4. The CDR3 is 13 amino acids. Looked up from germline, CDR1 is SQVTM and CDR2 is ANQGSEA. CDR3 sequence reads: CSVPGQGVYEQYF. The DNA of the CDR3 is TGCAGCGTCCCGGGACAGGGGGTCTACGAGCAGTACTTC.

Concerning this clone itself: This CDR3 is also generated by other DNA sequences in the sample. The chain carries TRBV7-3 and TRBJ2-1, with 12 positions matching TRBD2. Germline assignment: CDR1 SGHTA and CDR2 FQGTGA. Losses at the gene ends were 5 bases for V and 6 bases for J; bases not matched to a gene: 5. The CDR3 totals 15 residues. In DNA form, the CDR3 reads TGTGCCAGCAGCCCGACTAGCGGGGGCTTCAATGAGCAGTTCTTC. Its protein product is CASSPTSGGFNEQFF.

This rearrangement joins TRBV11-2 to TRBJ2-2; D is unresolved. In germline, CDR1 is SGHAT, CDR2 FQNNGV. CDR3 length equals 14 residues. V lost 5 bases to trimming and J lost 3 bases, with 10 bases between them. The CDR3 here is CASSPLRDTGELFF. The DNA for the CDR3 is TGTGCCAGCAGCCCACTCCGTGACACCGGGGAGCTGTTTTTT.

Concerning this clone itself: An end of the junction differs from the germline gene, which may be a read error. V gene TRBV6-6 combines with J gene TRBJ2-7; possible D gene TRBD2, 6 bases. Germline V gene lookup returns CDR1 MNHNY and CDR2 SVGAGI (reference sequence). The CDR3 covers 15 residues. The CDR3 nucleotides read TGTGCCAGCAGTGACTCTGGGGGGACTTCCTACGAGCAGTACTTC. Translated: CASSDSGGTSYEQYF.